This T cell receptor (beta chain) emerged from a study of early T cells in non-severe SARS-CoV-2 infection. The CDR3 runs 13 residues. Germline V gene sequence: CDR1 MDHEN, CDR2 SYDVKM. The V end lost 8 bases, the J end lost 1 base, and 10 bases lay between the germline ends. From the 5' RACE reads, TCRdb called clonotypes with MiXCR, one entry per CDR3 protein. The table shows roughly 45,000 distinct CDR3 sequences, with around a tenth occurring only once. This clonotype has ten or more counts. This TCR was sampled from an adult who was a healthcare worker with PCR-confirmed SARS-CoV-2 infection or an uninfected control (not recorded which). The chain has TRBV28 and TRBJ2-3; no clear D. Sequencing was performed on whole blood. CDR3 amino acids: CASLGAGTDTQYF. DNA of the CDR3: TGTGCCAGCCTCGGAGCAGGCACAGATACGCAGTATTTT.